The clone carrying this T cell receptor (beta chain) came up a few times. What it recognizes is unknown. The CDR3 loop spans 15 amino acids. After removal of 4 bases from V and 5 bases from J, the junction contained 8 bases not matched to a gene. Germline V lookup: CDR1 SGHDT, CDR2 YYEEEE. The PCR made use of 60 Vbeta and 13 Jbeta primers. TCRdb keeps only in-frame clones here, not all; method: immunoSEQ multiplex PCR. The data show over 150,000 clones, around 80% seen once. These data are taken from a study of cytomegalovirus exposure and HLA in healthy donors. The overall study: Clustering assigned over 70% of the 350 to 400 genotyped donors to the Caucasian-associated ancestry cluster. Study-level findings and limits: Differences between HLA loci emerged in a later analysis of TCR association rates, with DRB1 most and HLA-C fewest.

Sequenced input: PBMCs. The chain has TRBV5-6 and TRBJ1-2; 10 positions agree with TRBD1. The TCR was taken from a male donor in good health and CMV-seropositive. The CDR3 DNA reads TGTGCCAGCAGCGGCCCTAGGGACAGGGGTTATGGCTACACCTTC. It specifies CASSGPRDRGYGYTF.